Included here is one T cell receptor (beta chain) sequence, with context. These data are taken from a study of T cell changes during pregnancy in multiple sclerosis. The repertoire was sequenced with immunoSEQ multiplex PCR; TCRdb's copy has only in-frame clones and lacks some. The sample gives 93,000 or so clones, 92% of which show up once; about 0.89% is in the top ten. The germline CDR1 and CDR2 sequences are LNHDA and SQIVND (reference sequence). This CDR3 is 14 amino acids long. V was pared by 6 bases and J by 4 bases, with 15 bases between. This receptor was identified in a female donor with multiple sclerosis, enrolled in a pregnancy study. The sample here was peripheral blood, taken after pregnancy. The chain uses TRBV19 and TRBJ1-1; D not certain. Here the CDR3 reads CASRKDGGFTEAFF. For the CDR3, the DNA is TGTGCCAGTAGAAAGGACGGAGGATTCACTGAAGCTTTCTTT.